This TCR beta chain was identified in a study of control samples from healthy donors and cancer patients. The table came from immunoSEQ multiplex PCR; TCRdb's copy has only in-frame clones and leaves some out. The data show over 85,000 clones, approximately 91% seen once. The V end was cut by 0 bases, the J end by 2 bases, with 8 bases between. The V gene's germline CDR1 is LGHDT and CDR2 YNNKEL (reference sequence). The CDR3 contains 15 residues. The source material was PBMCs. The source of this sequence is a woman in her 50s with colorectal cancer. V usage is TRBV3-1 (or the pseudogene TRBV3-2) and J usage is TRBJ2-1; D might be TRBD2 (6 bases). As DNA, the CDR3 is TGTGCCAGCAGCCAAGAGCGGAGGGCCTACAATGAGCAGTTCTTC. It yields the protein CASSQERRAYNEQFF.